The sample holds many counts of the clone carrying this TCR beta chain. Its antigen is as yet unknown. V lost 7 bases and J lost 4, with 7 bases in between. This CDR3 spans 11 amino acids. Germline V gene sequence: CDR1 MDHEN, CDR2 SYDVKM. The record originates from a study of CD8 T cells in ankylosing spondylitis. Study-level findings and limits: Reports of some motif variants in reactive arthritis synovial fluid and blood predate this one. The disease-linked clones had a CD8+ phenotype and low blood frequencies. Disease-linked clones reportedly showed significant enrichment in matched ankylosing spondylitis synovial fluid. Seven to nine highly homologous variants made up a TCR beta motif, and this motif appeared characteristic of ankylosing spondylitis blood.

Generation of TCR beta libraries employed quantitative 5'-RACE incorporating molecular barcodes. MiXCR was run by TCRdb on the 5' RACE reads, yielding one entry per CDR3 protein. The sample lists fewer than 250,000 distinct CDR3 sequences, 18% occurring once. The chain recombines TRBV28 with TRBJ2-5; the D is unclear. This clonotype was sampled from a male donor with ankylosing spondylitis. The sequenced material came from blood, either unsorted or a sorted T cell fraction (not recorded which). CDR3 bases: TGTGCCAGCAATCCCAGAGAGACCCAGTACTTC. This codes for CASNPRETQYF.